A selection of T cell receptor beta chains follows, all from one sample in a study of T cell responses to AZD1222 COVID-19 vaccine. Data came from immunoSEQ multiplex PCR; TCRdb stores just in-frame clones and leaves some out. The sample contains about 130,000 clones, 86% of which appear only once. Sequencing used peripheral blood, obtained on day 0 of AZD1222 vaccination. The receptors shown here come from an adult in good health. CDR3s leave out the opening cysteine and the closing phenylalanine or tryptophan. D genes are given only for firm matches. The size of a clone is reported for some rows only, either as once, few or many, or as a class for expanded clones.

V,J,length,size,D,CDR3
TRBV6-5,TRBJ1-5,11,NA,TRBD1,ASVGTGDQPQH
TRBV7-6,TRBJ2-5,15,NA,TRBD1,ASSSPGVRGPQETQY
TRBV4-3,TRBJ1-5,12,once,NA,ASSQYRDTQPQH
TRBV4-1,TRBJ1-3,13,NA,NA,ASSPGVGPGNTIY
TRBV19,TRBJ1-5,13,NA,NA,ASNRREGGNQPQH
TRBV27,TRBJ1-2,11,NA,TRBD1,ASRTRDRGGYT
TRBV29-1,TRBJ1-1,10,NA,NA,SVGEDDTEAF
TRBV11-1,TRBJ1-6,12,NA,NA,ASSFQGLSSPLH
TRBV28,TRBJ1-5,10,few,NA,ASSGGLQPQH
TRBV5-1,TRBJ1-1,12,NA,TRBD1,ASGRQGANTEAF
TRBV2,TRBJ2-2,16,NA,NA,AVWDRGSQKGDTGELF
TRBV9,TRBJ2-7,12,once,NA,ASSLTGLSYEQY
TRBV21-1,TRBJ1-4,12,NA,NA,ASSMGQHNEKLF
TRBV5-1,TRBJ1-6,13,NA,TRBD1,ASSPGQGRNSPLH
TRBV6-1,TRBJ1-5,13,NA,NA,ASSEEEGTSQPQH
TRBV27,TRBJ2-1,14,NA,TRBD2,ASSPLTSGRGNEQF
TRBV11-2,TRBJ2-7,13,few,NA,ASSPSNNGIYEQY
TRBV10-3,TRBJ1-2,13,NA,NA,AISSTGLRNYGYT
TRBV30,TRBJ2-7,10,NA,TRBD2,AWGTSDYEQY
TRBV2,TRBJ2-3,13,NA,TRBD2,ATRKTSGSTDTQY